A selection of T cell receptor beta chains follows, all from one sample in a study of T cell repertoires in cytomegalovirus infection. A single record per CDR3 protein comes from TCRdb applying MiXCR to the reads. In the table there are some 450,000 distinct CDR3 sequences, around 32% of which are singletons. Sequencing was carried out using PBMCs. Receptors originate from a human donor in good health (CMV status not recorded). Some clones in this sample may be carry-over from other donors' samples. The CDR3 runs from the conserved cysteine through the conserved F or W. Fields, in order: D gene, V gene, clone size, J gene, CDR3 protein, CDR3 DNA. D genes are given only for firm matches. The size field is filled for only some rows; it gives once, few, many or a size class.

D gene: .
V gene: TRBV29-1
clone size: few
J gene: TRBJ1-5
CDR3 protein: CSVVDGNQPQHF
CDR3 DNA: TGCAGCGTTGTTGACGGGAATCAGCCCCAGCATTTT

D gene: TRBD1
V gene: TRBV25-1
clone size: .
J gene: TRBJ1-5
CDR3 protein: CASGRQGVQPQHF
CDR3 DNA: TGTGCCTCCGGGAGACAGGGTGTTCAGCCCCAGCATTTT

D gene: TRBD2
V gene: TRBV18
clone size: once
J gene: TRBJ2-7
CDR3 protein: CASSRAGGTYEQYF
CDR3 DNA: TGTGCCAGCTCACGAGCGGGGGGCACCTACGAGCAGTACTTC

D gene: .
V gene: TRBV11-2
clone size: .
J gene: TRBJ2-5
CDR3 protein: CASSQGSVGETQYF
CDR3 DNA: TGTGCCAGCAGCCAGGGGTCAGTGGGAGAGACCCAGTACTTC

D gene: .
V gene: TRBV12-3/TRBV12-4
clone size: .
J gene: TRBJ1-1
CDR3 protein: CASGYRNMNTEAFF
CDR3 DNA: TGTGCCAGCGGGTACCGGAACATGAACACTGAAGCTTTCTTT

D gene: .
V gene: TRBV5-6
clone size: few
J gene: TRBJ2-7
CDR3 protein: CASSLAGQSWEQYF
CDR3 DNA: TGTGCCAGCAGCTTGGCGGGCCAATCGTGGGAGCAGTACTTC

D gene: .
V gene: TRBV7-2
clone size: many
J gene: TRBJ2-5
CDR3 protein: CASSSPTLGGETQYF
CDR3 DNA: TGTGCCAGCAGCTCACCCACTCTGGGTGGAGAGACCCAGTACTTC

D gene: .
V gene: TRBV3-1
clone size: .
J gene: TRBJ2-1
CDR3 protein: CASSQDSHVEQFF
CDR3 DNA: TGTGCCAGCAGCCAAGATTCCCACGTGGAGCAGTTCTTC

D gene: .
V gene: TRBV5-6
clone size: .
J gene: TRBJ2-1
CDR3 protein: CASSLVNNNEQFF
CDR3 DNA: TGTGCCAGCAGCTTGGTTAATAACAATGAGCAGTTCTTC

D gene: .
V gene: TRBV11-2
clone size: .
J gene: TRBJ2-2
CDR3 protein: CASRSHWPGKNTGELFF
CDR3 DNA: TGTGCCAGCAGGTCCCATTGGCCAGGCAAGAACACCGGGGAGCTGTTTTTT

D gene: TRBD2
V gene: TRBV27
clone size: .
J gene: TRBJ2-2
CDR3 protein: CASSLRLAGGLGELFF
CDR3 DNA: TGTGCCAGCAGTTTACGACTAGCGGGGGGGCTAGGGGAGCTGTTTTTT

D gene: TRBD1
V gene: TRBV7-2
clone size: .
J gene: TRBJ2-3
CDR3 protein: CARSLGQGSDTQFF
CDR3 DNA: TGTGCCAGAAGCTTAGGACAGGGTTCAGATACGCAGTTTTTT

D gene: .
V gene: TRBV28
clone size: .
J gene: TRBJ1-1
CDR3 protein: CASGYFRWGPMNTEAFF
CDR3 DNA: TGTGCCAGCGGGTACTTTAGGTGGGGGCCCATGAACACTGAAGCTTTCTTT

D gene: TRBD1
V gene: TRBV4-1
clone size: many
J gene: TRBJ2-1
CDR3 protein: CASSRLGTGQGYNEQFF
CDR3 DNA: TGCGCCAGCAGCCGATTAGGGACGGGACAGGGCTACAATGAGCAGTTCTTC

D gene: TRBD2
V gene: TRBV7-3
clone size: many
J gene: TRBJ2-4
CDR3 protein: CASSVSGGPSDIQYF
CDR3 DNA: TGTGCCAGCAGCGTCTCGGGGGGGCCATCAGACATTCAGTACTTC

D gene: .
V gene: TRBV7-9
clone size: few
J gene: TRBJ1-3
CDR3 protein: CASSPPRETSGNTIYF
CDR3 DNA: TGTGCCAGCAGCCCCCCTCGAGAAACCTCTGGAAACACCATATATTTT

D gene: .
V gene: TRBV7-9
clone size: few
J gene: TRBJ2-4
CDR3 protein: CASSSPQNIQYF
CDR3 DNA: TGTGCCAGCAGCTCCCCCCAAAACATTCAGTACTTC

D gene: .
V gene: TRBV12-3/TRBV12-4
clone size: few
J gene: TRBJ1-5
CDR3 protein: CASSRVSMSNQPQHF
CDR3 DNA: TGTGCCAGCAGTCGGGTCTCGATGAGCAATCAGCCCCAGCATTTT

D gene: TRBD1
V gene: TRBV7-2
clone size: many
J gene: TRBJ1-5
CDR3 protein: CASSLVQGENQPQHF
CDR3 DNA: TGTGCCAGCAGCTTAGTTCAGGGGGAGAATCAGCCCCAGCATTTT

D gene: TRBD2
V gene: TRBV7-9
clone size: .
J gene: TRBJ2-2
CDR3 protein: CASSLATILAGATGELFF
CDR3 DNA: TGTGCCAGCAGCTTAGCGACGATCCTAGCGGGGGCGACCGGGGAGCTGTTTTTT

D gene: .
V gene: TRBV12-3/TRBV12-4
clone size: many
J gene: TRBJ1-1
CDR3 protein: CASSYRNTEAFF
CDR3 DNA: TGTGCCAGCAGCTACCGAAACACTGAAGCTTTCTTT

D gene: TRBD2
V gene: TRBV10-2
clone size: .
J gene: TRBJ2-3
CDR3 protein: CASGRGLRGGADTQYF
CDR3 DNA: TGCGCCAGCGGCCGTGGATTGCGGGGGGGCGCGGATACGCAGTATTTT

D gene: .
V gene: TRBV7-9
clone size: few
J gene: TRBJ2-7
CDR3 protein: CASSQGSATEQYF
CDR3 DNA: TGTGCCAGCAGCCAGGGTTCTGCTACCGAGCAGTACTTC

D gene: .
V gene: TRBV7-2
clone size: .
J gene: TRBJ1-6
CDR3 protein: CASSFPPGETKSPLHF
CDR3 DNA: TGTGCCAGCAGCTTTCCCCCGGGGGAAACCAAATCACCCCTCCACTTT

D gene: TRBD2
V gene: TRBV2
clone size: few
J gene: TRBJ2-3
CDR3 protein: CATLRGGTDTQYF
CDR3 DNA: TGTGCCACCCTACGGGGGGGCACAGATACGCAGTATTTT

D gene: .
V gene: TRBV6-5
clone size: .
J gene: TRBJ1-2
CDR3 protein: CASSPDSAPRLTF
CDR3 DNA: TGTGCCAGCAGCCCGGACAGCGCACCCAGGCTCACCTTC

D gene: TRBD2
V gene: TRBV6-6
clone size: few
J gene: TRBJ2-3
CDR3 protein: CASTSTRTSGGSDTQYF
CDR3 DNA: TGTGCCAGCACCTCCACACGGACTAGCGGGGGGTCAGATACGCAGTATTTT